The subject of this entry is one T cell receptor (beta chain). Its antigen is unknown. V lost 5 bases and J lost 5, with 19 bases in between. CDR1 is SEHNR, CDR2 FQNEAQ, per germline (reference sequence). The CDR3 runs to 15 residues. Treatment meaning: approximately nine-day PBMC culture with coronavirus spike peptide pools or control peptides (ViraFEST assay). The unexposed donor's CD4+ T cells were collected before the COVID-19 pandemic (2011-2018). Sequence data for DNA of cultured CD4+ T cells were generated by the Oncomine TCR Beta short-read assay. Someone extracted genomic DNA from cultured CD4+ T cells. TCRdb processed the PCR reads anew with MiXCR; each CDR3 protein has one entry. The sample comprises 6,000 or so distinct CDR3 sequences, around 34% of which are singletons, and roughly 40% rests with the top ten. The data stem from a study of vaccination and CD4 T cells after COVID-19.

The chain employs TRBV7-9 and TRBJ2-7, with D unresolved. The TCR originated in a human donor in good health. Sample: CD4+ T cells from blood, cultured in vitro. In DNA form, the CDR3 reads TGTGCCAGCAGCCCCGTCGGGTTGTTGACCCACGAGCAGTACTTC. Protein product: CASSPVGLLTHEQYF. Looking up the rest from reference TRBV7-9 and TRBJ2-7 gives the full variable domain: DTGVSQNPRHKITKRGQNVTFRCDPISEHNRLYWYRQTLGQGPEFLTYFQNEAQLEKSRLLSDRFSAERPKGSFSTLEIQRTEQGDSAMYLCASSPVGLLTHEQYFGPGTRLTVT.